What follows are 29 T cell receptor beta chains derived from one specimen sequenced in a study of CD8 T cells in ankylosing spondylitis. TCRdb re-derived calls from the 5' RACE reads in MiXCR, one entry per CDR3 protein. The table records some 150,000 distinct CDR3 sequences, 11% of them present only once. Input material: blood, either unsorted or a sorted T cell fraction (not recorded which). The receptor set was obtained from a female donor with ankylosing spondylitis or in good health (not recorded which).

This clonotype was detected ten times or more. The chain uses TRBV10-1 and TRBJ2-3; D ambiguous. The CDR3 contains 16 residues. The V gene lost 3 bases and the J gene lost 2 bases, with 15 bases spanning the gap. Germline V gives CDR1 WNHNN, CDR2 SYGVQD (reference sequence). The CDR3 region has the DNA TGCGCCAGCAGTGACGCCCGACTTGAGATCACAGATACGCAGTATTTT. Protein product: CASSDARLEITDTQYF.

As to this clonotype: Possible read error: a much larger clone is one base away. The rearrangement joins TRBV20-1 to TRBJ1-1; 9 positions match TRBD1. CDR1 DFQATT and CDR2 SNEGSKA come from the germline V gene (reference sequence). The CDR3 is 15 amino acids. The CDR3 loop reads CSAPPGQGMNTVAFF. In DNA form, the CDR3 reads TGCAGTGCTCCGCCGGGACAGGGAATGAACACTGTAGCTTTCTTT.

This clonotype was seen repeatedly, ten times or more. The V call is TRBV20-1, the J call TRBJ2-7; D gene uncertain. V was trimmed by 2 bases and J by 1 base, leaving 15 bases between them. This CDR3 has 15 amino acids. Germline CDR1 DFQATT, CDR2 SNEGSKA (reference sequence). The CDR3 region has the DNA TGCAGTGCTAGACCCCCCGGGTTAAGATCCTACGAGCAGTACTTC. Its translation: CSARPPGLRSYEQYF.

This clonotype was observed many times. The chain combines TRBV4-1 with TRBJ2-1, with D perhaps TRBD2 (5 bases). The CDR3 is 14 residues long. Germline values: CDR1 MGHRA, CDR2 YSYEKL. Trimming pared 3 bases from V and 8 bases from J, leaving 14 bases between. The CDR3, as DNA: TGCGCCAGCAGCCATCCGTCCTCGAGGGATGAGCAGTTCTTC. This sequence encodes CASSHPSSRDEQFF.

Many counts were recorded for this clonotype. V and J are TRBV15 and TRBJ1-4, with a weak D call TRBD1 (5 bases). This CDR3 region has 16 residues. V dropped 0 bases and J dropped 1 base, with 9 bases sitting between them. The V gene's germline CDR1 is LNHNV and CDR2 YYDKDF (reference sequence). Written as DNA, the CDR3 is TGTGCCACCAGCAGAGATCAGGGAGGAACTAATGAAAAACTGTTTTTT. Its translation: CATSRDQGGTNEKLFF.

This clonotype was counted at least ten times. The chain links TRBV7-9 to TRBJ1-1, with a tentative D call TRBD1 (5 bases). Trimming left V 1 base short and J 1 base short, with 13 bases between. The CDR3 has 16 amino acids. CDR1 and CDR2 from the germline V gene are SEHNR and FQNEAQ (reference sequence). The CDR3 bases are TGTGCCAGCAGCTTAGAATGGGGGGTGTCGAACACTGAAGCTTTCTTT. Translation gives CASSLEWGVSNTEAFF.

This clonotype was counted at least ten times. This chain joins TRBV25-1 and TRBJ1-2, with D perhaps TRBD1 (6 bases). CDR3 length equals 13 residues. Germline V lookup: CDR1 MGHDK, CDR2 SYGVNS. V lost 2 bases, J lost 5 bases, and 9 bases lay in between. This chain's CDR3 is CASSERTAYGYTF. In nucleotides, the CDR3 is TGTGCCAGCAGTGAACGGACAGCGTATGGCTACACCTTC.

The sample holds many counts of this clonotype. The chain employs TRBV28 and TRBJ1-3, with a weak D call TRBD1 (5 bases). The CDR3 length is 14 residues. V was clipped by 7 bases and J by 1 base, with 11 bases between them. Germline CDR1 is MDHEN and CDR2 is SYDVKM. This CDR3 reads CASNHQGSGNTIYF. In nucleotides, the CDR3 is TGTGCCAGCAATCACCAGGGTTCTGGAAACACCATATATTTT.

This clonotype has a handful of counts. The chain recombines TRBV19 with TRBJ1-5; TRBD1 agrees at 7 bases. After removal of 3 bases from V and 9 bases from J, the junction contained 5 bases not matched to a gene. In germline, CDR1 is LNHDA, CDR2 SQIVND (reference sequence). The CDR3 totals 13 residues. The CDR3, as DNA: TGTGCCAGTAGTATGGCAGGGGGAACGCCCCAGCATTTT. It translates to CASSMAGGTPQHF. Drawing the rest from reference TRBV19 and TRBJ1-5, the complete variable domain is DGGITQSPKYLFRKEGQNVTLSCEQNLNHDAMYWYRQDPGQGLRLIYYSQIVNDFQKGDIAEGYSVSREKKESFPLTVTSAQKNPTAFYLCASSMAGGTPQHFGDGTRLSIL.

There are many counts of this clonotype. The chain uses TRBV20-1 and TRBJ2-7; 9 nucleotides match TRBD1. Germline V gene sequence: CDR1 DFQATT, CDR2 SNEGSKA (reference sequence). The CDR3 consists of 15 residues. The J segment lost 3 bases and the V segment lost 1 base, leaving 7 bases of the junction unmatched. The CDR3 bases are TGCAGTGCTAGAGTATTGGGACAGGGTCTCTACGAGCAGTACTTC. This translates into CSARVLGQGLYEQYF.

This clonotype was counted at least ten times. The chain joins TRBV3-1 to TRBJ1-1, with D possibly TRBD1 on 5 matching bases. The ends were cut back, 2 bases at V and 8 bases at J, with 15 bases in the middle. The germline gives CDR1 LGHDT, CDR2 YNNKEL (reference sequence). The length of the CDR3 is 14 residues. CDR3 in amino acids: CASSQTVREGEAFF. CDR3 sequence (DNA): TGTGCCAGCAGCCAAACGGTTAGGGAGGGGGAAGCTTTCTTT.

V is TRBV24-1 and J is TRBJ2-6; D is undetermined. The germline V and J ends were trimmed by 3 bases and 4 bases, with 12 bases remaining between them. Germline V gene sequence: CDR1 KGHDR, CDR2 SFDVKD. The length of the CDR3 is 16 residues. The DNA for the CDR3 is TGTGCCACCAGTGATCCGAATGTCCGGGGGGCCAACGTCCTGACTTTC. Translating it yields CATSDPNVRGANVLTF.

This clonotype was seen ten or more times. The chain links TRBV20-1 to TRBJ2-1, with 7 bases that match TRBD2. V was pared by 1 base and J by 8 bases, with 17 bases of the junction left unmatched. Germline V gene data show CDR1 as DFQATT and CDR2 as SNEGSKA (reference sequence). This CDR3 contains 17 residues. The CDR3 nucleotides read TGCAGTGCTAGAGGCTTTTCAGGCGGGAGTCTCTGGGATGAGCAGTTCTTC. Its protein is CSARGFSGGSLWDEQFF.

This clonotype was seen only a few times. Being one base from a much bigger clone, this may be a read error. This chain joins TRBV7-9 and TRBJ1-2, with TRBD1 identical over 7 bases. This CDR3 region has 13 residues. Germline V gene sequence: CDR1 SEHNR, CDR2 FQNEAQ (reference sequence). This CDR3 is CASSLRDSYGDTF. CDR3 DNA sequence: TGTGCCAGCAGCTTGAGGGACAGCTATGGCGACACCTTC.

This clonotype was detected a few times. This chain links TRBV7-9 with TRBJ2-1; D is ambiguous. The CDR3 has 12 amino acids. Germline-derived CDR1 and CDR2 are SEHNR and FQNEAQ (reference sequence). Trimming pared 1 base from V and 10 bases from J, leaving 8 bases between. The CDR3 is CASSLGDGEQFF. In DNA form, the CDR3 reads TGTGCCAGCAGCTTAGGAGACGGGGAGCAGTTCTTC.

This clonotype appeared many times. The chain has TRBV12-3 or TRBV12-4 and TRBJ2-1; weak D call: TRBD1 (6 bases). V gave up 6 bases and J gave up 6 bases, with 18 bases separating them. The CDR3 has 15 amino acids. The CDR3 DNA reads TGTGCCAGCAGGGACAGTTTCCAACTGGGCAATGAGCAGTTCTTC. Translation: CASRDSFQLGNEQFF.

This clonotype was seen many times. V gene TRBV7-3 combines with J gene TRBJ2-2; D gene ambiguous. Germline CDR1 reads SGHTA; CDR2 reads FQGTGA. V was pared by 0 bases and J by 1 base, with 3 bases between. The CDR3 extends over 14 amino acids. Here the CDR3 reads CASSLTRNTGELFF. In DNA form, the CDR3 reads TGTGCCAGCAGCTTAACTAGGAACACCGGGGAGCTGTTTTTT.

This clonotype was seen at least ten times. The chain joins TRBV20-1 to TRBJ1-5; no definite D call. The CDR3 sequence is 15 residues long. CDR1 is DFQATT, CDR2 SNEGSKA, per germline (reference sequence). V lost 2 bases and J lost 1, with 12 bases in between. The CDR3 sequence is CSARYSAFSNQPQHF. The CDR3 DNA sequence: TGCAGTGCTAGATATTCGGCATTCAGCAATCAGCCCCAGCATTTT.

This clonotype was seen ten or more times. The genes are TRBV20-1 and TRBJ2-3; D not resolved. The CDR3 covers 14 residues. The germline V gene has CDR1 DFQATT and CDR2 SNEGSKA (reference sequence). The V end was cut by 3 bases, the J end by 4 bases, with 14 bases between. CDR3: CSASGPIVPDTQYF. CDR3 DNA sequence: TGCAGTGCTAGTGGGCCGATTGTGCCAGATACGCAGTATTTT.

The sample holds many counts of this clonotype. The rearrangement joins TRBV27 to TRBJ2-1; weak D call: TRBD2 (6 bases). Trimming pared 5 bases from V and 4 bases from J, leaving 12 bases between. The CDR3 sequence is 14 residues long. Per the germline V gene, CDR1 is MNHEY and CDR2 is SMNVEV (reference sequence). The chain's CDR3 is CASSRAGFYNEQFF. In DNA form, the CDR3 reads TGTGCCAGCAGTCGGGCGGGGTTTTACAATGAGCAGTTCTTC.

In its sample, this clonotype was seen a few times. CDR3 region: CASSSPRAGGNEQFF. Written as DNA, the CDR3 is TGTGCCAGCAGCTCCCCGAGGGCGGGGGGCAATGAGCAGTTCTTC. The chain has TRBV7-2 and TRBJ2-1, with 8 bases identical to TRBD2. V was pared by 4 bases and J by 6 bases, with 8 bases of the junction left unmatched. The CDR3 extends over 15 amino acids. Per the germline V gene, CDR1 is SGHTA and CDR2 is FQGNSA.

This clonotype was seen only a few times. The chain links TRBV11-3 to TRBJ2-2; TRBD2 might be the D (6 bases). The CDR3 totals 14 residues. The germline CDR1 and CDR2 sequences are SGHNT and YENEEA. V lost 5 bases, J lost 8 bases, and 15 bases lay in between. CDR3 residues: CASSRGLGDGELFF. As DNA, the CDR3 is TGTGCCAGCAGCAGGGGACTCGGGGATGGGGAGCTGTTTTTT.

The rearrangement links TRBV29-1 to TRBJ1-1, with no clear D. The CDR3 contains 14 residues. The germline V and J ends were trimmed by 2 bases and 0 bases, with 10 bases remaining between them. Germline values: CDR1 SQVTM, CDR2 ANQGSEA. The CDR3 region has the DNA TGCAGCGTTGAACGGGTTATCATGAACACTGAAGCTTTCTTT. Translated: CSVERVIMNTEAFF. Complete variable domain (other parts from reference TRBV29-1 and TRBJ1-1): SAVISQKPSRDICQRGTSLTIQCQVDSQVTMMFWYRQQPGQSLTLIATANQGSEATYESGFVIDKFPISRPNLTFSTLTVSNMSPEDSSIYLCSVERVIMNTEAFFGQGTRLTVV.

This chain uses TRBV25-1 with TRBJ2-7, with D possibly being TRBD2 (5 bases). V lost 7 bases and J lost 0, with 10 bases in between. The CDR3 has 13 residues. CDR1 is MGHDK and CDR2 is SYGVNS in the germline V gene. The CDR3 loop reads CASMLGSSYEQYF. CDR3 DNA sequence: TGTGCCAGCATGTTGGGGAGCTCCTACGAGCAGTACTTC.

The CDR3 sequence: CATRVLGEQFF. For the CDR3, the DNA is TGTGCCACCAGAGTTCTAGGGGAGCAGTTCTTC. The V gene is TRBV10-3, the J gene TRBJ2-1; D call uncertain. This CDR3 has 11 residues. V lost 10 bases, J lost 10 bases, and 14 bases lay in between. CDR1 and CDR2 from the germline V gene are ENHRY and SYGVKD.

This clonotype was detected ten times or more. This sequence joins TRBV3-1 and TRBJ2-7; no firm D call. Germline V lookup: CDR1 LGHDT, CDR2 YNNKEL (reference sequence). Trimming stripped 4 bases from V and 5 bases from J, with 15 bases between. CDR3 length: 14 amino acids. The CDR3 reads CASSPASLRNEQYF. The DNA of the CDR3 is TGTGCCAGCAGCCCAGCCAGCTTGAGGAACGAGCAGTACTTC.

This clonotype has a count of ten or more. This sequence joins TRBV20-1 and TRBJ2-2, with unresolved D. Germline loops: CDR1 DFQATT, CDR2 SNEGSKA (reference sequence). V lost 4 bases and J 8 bases, leaving 20 bases between the germline ends. This CDR3 spans 15 amino acids. In DNA form, the CDR3 reads TGCAGTGCTACCGGAGCGAACCCCCAGTCTGGGGAGCTGTTTTTT. Translation gives CSATGANPQSGELFF.

This clonotype was counted many times. This rearrangement joins TRBV20-1 to TRBJ2-1; 7 bases match TRBD2. CDR3 size: 13 residues. Germline-derived CDR1 and CDR2 are DFQATT and SNEGSKA (reference sequence). V was clipped by 3 bases and J by 7 bases; unmatched bases: 6. The CDR3 sequence is CSARPGLRNEQFF. As DNA, the CDR3 is TGCAGTGCTAGGCCGGGACTAAGGAATGAGCAGTTCTTC.

This clonotype was observed at least ten times. The V gene is TRBV7-9, the J gene TRBJ2-3; the match to TRBD2 covers 12 bases. Unmatched junction bases numbered 6, after V lost 5 bases and J lost 0 bases. The CDR3 extends over 17 amino acids. Germline V gene sequence: CDR1 SEHNR, CDR2 FQNEAQ (reference sequence). CDR3 in amino acids: CASSPSGTSGSTDTQYF. In nucleotides, the CDR3 is TGTGCCAGCAGCCCTAGTGGGACTAGCGGGAGCACAGATACGCAGTATTTT. Using reference TRBV7-9 and TRBJ2-3 for the parts outside the CDR3, the full variable domain is DTGVSQNPRHKITKRGQNVTFRCDPISEHNRLYWYRQTLGQGPEFLTYFQNEAQLEKSRLLSDRFSAERPKGSFSTLEIQRTEQGDSAMYLCASSPSGTSGSTDTQYFGPGTRLTVL.